This T cell receptor (beta chain) was identified in a study of blood T cell repertoires in COVID-19. At the level of the study: COVID-19 samples from acute and convalescent phases originated in the United States, Italy and Spain. T cells, B-cell-depleted T cells, or PBMCs provided the cDNA or gDNA that served as material.

This CDR3 has 15 amino acids. Germline lookup yields CDR1 LNHDA and CDR2 SQIVND (reference sequence). Trimming shortened V by 5 bases and J by 2 bases, and 12 bases separated the two germline ends. TCRdb's copy holds only in-frame clones and misses some; the assay was immunoSEQ multiplex PCR. This table holds about 160,000 clones, approximately 81% found once. In its sample, this clone was seen a few times. Recruitment covered over 20 US areas and drew participants whose ages spanned roughly 18 to 100 years. Cohort assignment relied on participant-reported clinical history. The specimen sequenced was PBMCs or T cells enriched from blood (not recorded which). The source is a woman aged 40 to 50 with acute COVID-19. The genes are TRBV19 and TRBJ1-4; D call uncertain. In DNA, the CDR3 is TGTGCCAGTAGTTTTGAGGGAGGCACTAATGAAAAACTGTTTTTT. This encodes CASSFEGGTNEKLFF.